Listed below are T cell receptor beta chains from one sample, sequenced in a study of blood T cell repertoires in COVID-19. Assay used: immunoSEQ multiplex PCR; TCRdb lists only in-frame clones, some missing. The repertoire consists of fewer than 350,000 clones, with 89% occurring once and the leading ten covering about 5%. Material: PBMCs or T cells enriched from blood (not recorded which). Every receptor here comes from a man in his fifties or sixties who had recovered from COVID-19. The CDR3 runs from the conserved cysteine through the conserved F or W. Fields, in order: V gene, clone size, J gene, CDR3 length, D gene, CDR3 DNA, CDR3 protein. A D gene is named only where the DNA matches it firmly. Expanded clones are given a class, and other clones once, few, many or no size at all.

>TRBV19|.|TRBJ2-3|16|TRBD2
TGTGCCAGTAGCCGAGGGACTAGCGAGAGCACAGATACGCAGTATTTT
CASSRGTSESTDTQYF
>TRBV5-4|.|TRBJ2-7|17|TRBD2
TGTGCCAGCAGCCCAGGGACTAGCGGGAGGGGGTCCTACGAGCAGTACTTC
CASSPGTSGRGSYEQYF
>TRBV5-6|.|TRBJ1-2|15|TRBD1
TGTGCCAGCAGCCCGGGACAGGGGAAGAACTATGGCTACACCTTC
CASSPGQGKNYGYTF
>TRBV5-6|.|TRBJ2-7|13|.
TGTGCCAGCAGCCGCGGGTACTCCTACGAGCAGTACTTC
CASSRGYSYEQYF
>TRBV18|.|TRBJ2-2|17|.
TGTGCCAGCTCATCCTCGGGAGCGGTTTCGAACACCGGGGAGCTGTTTTTT
CASSSSGAVSNTGELFF
>TRBV9|.|TRBJ2-1|16|.
TGTGCCAGCAGCGTCACCGGGACTCCAGAATACAATGAGCAGTTCTTC
CASSVTGTPEYNEQFF
>TRBV7-9|once|TRBJ1-1|12|.
TGTGCCAGCAGCTTATCCAGAACTGAAGCTTTCTTT
CASSLSRTEAFF
>TRBV11-3|.|TRBJ2-1|18|TRBD2
TGTGCCAGCAGCTTAGGTAATTTGGCGGGAGAAGGGGACAATGAGCAGTTCTTC
CASSLGNLAGEGDNEQFF
>TRBV7-2|once|TRBJ2-3|15|TRBD1
TGTGCCAGCAGCTTCGACAGGGGGCGTGGGGGTACGCAGTATTTT
CASSFDRGRGGTQYF
>TRBV19|.|TRBJ1-5|15|.
TGTGCCAGTAGTATAGGGGGCAGGGCTAATCAGCCCCAGCATTTT
CASSIGGRANQPQHF
>TRBV2|.|TRBJ2-7|12|.
TGTGCCAGTTTGCGCCTCCTTTACGAGCAGTACTTC
CASLRLLYEQYF
>TRBV7-6|.|TRBJ2-3|15|TRBD2
TGTGCCAGCAGCTTAGTTGGGACTAGAGCAGATACGCAGTATTTT
CASSLVGTRADTQYF
>TRBV7-2|.|TRBJ1-2|14|.
TGTGCCAGCAGCTTTTCTCGGCAGGACTATGGCTACACCTTC
CASSFSRQDYGYTF
>TRBV28|.|TRBJ2-7|11|.
TGTGCCAGCAGTCCTAGACAGGAGCAGTACTTC
CASSPRQEQYF
>TRBV6-5|.|TRBJ2-7|14|TRBD1
TGTGCCAGCAGTTGGGGACAGGGGGCCTACGAGCAGTACTTC
CASSWGQGAYEQYF
>TRBV7-3|once|TRBJ2-2|15|.
TGTGCCAGCAGCCAGACTAAACTAGAGACCGGGGAGCTGTTTTTT
CASSQTKLETGELFF
>TRBV4-3|few|TRBJ1-6|14|.
TGCGCCAGCAGCCAAGATCGAGGGAGTTCACCCCTCCACTTT
CASSQDRGSSPLHF
>TRBV10-3|.|TRBJ2-1|14|.
TGTGCCATCAGTGAGACGGACACCTACAATGAGCAGTTCTTC
CAISETDTYNEQFF
>TRBV5-1|.|TRBJ2-5|14|.
TGCGCCAGCAGCACGGGTCCTGAGGCTGAGACCCAGTACTTC
CASSTGPEAETQYF
>TRBV5-1|.|TRBJ1-6|13|.
TGCGCCAGCAGCCGAACAGGGCGCTCACCCCTCCACTTT
CASSRTGRSPLHF
>TRBV27|.|TRBJ2-5|14|TRBD2
TGTGCCAGCAGTCCGGGAGGGAGTGGAGAGACCCAGTACTTC
CASSPGGSGETQYF
>TRBV6-6|.|TRBJ1-1|14|TRBD1
TGTGCCAGCAGTGGGAGGACAGGGGGCACTGAAGCTTTCTTT
CASSGRTGGTEAFF
>TRBV9|.|TRBJ1-5|15|.
TGTGCCAGCAGCGGGGGGGGCGGAAACAATCAGCCCCAGCATTTT
CASSGGGGNNQPQHF
>TRBV18|.|TRBJ2-1|15|TRBD1
TGTGCCAGCTCACCTCGGACAGGGCGAATCAATGAGCAGTTCTTC
CASSPRTGRINEQFF
>TRBV11-2|.|TRBJ2-7|11|.
TGTGCCAGCAGTTTCCATCACGAGCAGTACTTC
CASSFHHEQYF
>TRBV29-1|.|TRBJ1-6|13|.
TGCAGCGTCGGGAATTACTCGAATTCACCCCTCCACTTT
CSVGNYSNSPLHF
>TRBV18|.|TRBJ1-4|16|.
TGTGCCAGCTCACCATTCGACAGCACAACTAATGAAAAACTGTTTTTT
CASSPFDSTTNEKLFF
>TRBV2|.|TRBJ2-3|14|TRBD2
TGTGCCAGCAGTTTGACTAGCTCCACAGATACGCAGTATTTT
CASSLTSSTDTQYF
>TRBV29-1|.|TRBJ2-3|13|.
TGCAGCGTTGAAGAGCAGGGCACAGATACGCAGTATTTT
CSVEEQGTDTQYF
>TRBV28|few|TRBJ2-1|16|.
TGTGCCAGCGGAGGGCTCGCCTCTCCCTTTTACAATGAGCAGTTCTTC
CASGGLASPFYNEQFF
>TRBV18|.|TRBJ1-1|16|TRBD1
TGTGCCAGCTCCATCGGCACAGGGGGTTTGAACACTGAAGCTTTCTTT
CASSIGTGGLNTEAFF
>TRBV28|.|TRBJ2-7|11|.
TGTGCCAGCAGGCAGGTGGGGGGGCAGTACTTC
CASRQVGGQYF
>TRBV9|.|TRBJ1-4|14|.
TGTGCCAGCAGCGTGGGGGGAGCTAATGAAAAACTGTTTTTT
CASSVGGANEKLFF
>TRBV19|.|TRBJ2-6|14|.
TGTGCCAGTAGCAGATGGTCTGGGGCCAACGTCCTGACTTTC
CASSRWSGANVLTF
>TRBV6-5|.|TRBJ1-2|15|TRBD1
TGTGCCAGCAGCCCCGGACAGGGGAGAGGTTATGGCTACACCTTC
CASSPGQGRGYGYTF
>TRBV4-1|.|TRBJ1-6|15|.
TGCGCCAGCAGCCTTTCCGGCACGGCAGGTTCACCCCTCCACTTT
CASSLSGTAGSPLHF
>TRBV7-6|.|TRBJ1-1|16|TRBD1
TGTGCCAGCAGCTTACTTACCGGGACAGTGAACACTGAAGCTTTCTTT
CASSLLTGTVNTEAFF
>TRBV5-8|.|TRBJ2-5|16|.
TGTGCCAGCAGCTTGGGTGAGCATCTCTTTCAAGAGACCCAGTACTTC
CASSLGEHLFQETQYF
>TRBV6-5|.|TRBJ1-1|15|.
TGTGCCAGCAGTTCCCCGGGAGGGGCGAACACTGAAGCTTTCTTT
CASSSPGGANTEAFF
>TRBV12-3/TRBV12-4|.|TRBJ1-1|13|TRBD1
TGTGCCAGCAGTAGGACAGGATTGACTGAAGCTTTCTTT
CASSRTGLTEAFF
>TRBV3-1/TRBV3-2|.|TRBJ1-1|11|.
TGTGCCAGCAGCCAGTCAGGGGTAGCTTTCTTT
CASSQSGVAFF
>TRBV13|few|TRBJ2-2|15|.
TGTGCCAGCAGCTTAGGCGGAAGGCGGGGCGGGGAGCTGTTTTTT
CASSLGGRRGGELFF
>TRBV28|.|TRBJ2-7|15|TRBD2
TGTGCCAGCAGTTCACTAGCGGGAGTAAGGTACGAGCAGTACTTC
CASSSLAGVRYEQYF
>TRBV30|once|TRBJ2-5|15|TRBD1
TGTGCCTGGAGTGCCTCCTGGCAGGGGGTGGAGACCCAGTACTTC
CAWSASWQGVETQYF
>TRBV5-3|.|TRBJ2-2|15|TRBD2
TGTGCCAGAAGCTTGACTAGCGGAGACACCGGGGAGCTGTTTTTT
CARSLTSGDTGELFF
>TRBV5-1|once|TRBJ1-2|13|.
TGCGCCAGCAGCTTGGCAGGGGAGTATGGCTACACCTTC
CASSLAGEYGYTF
>TRBV6-5|.|TRBJ2-7|12|.
TGTGCCAGCAGCCGTTTTTCCTACGAGCAGTACTTC
CASSRFSYEQYF
>TRBV7-6|.|TRBJ1-1|14|.
TGTGCCAGCAGCGCGATGGGAGAAAACACTGAAGCTTTCTTT
CASSAMGENTEAFF
>TRBV6-1|.|TRBJ2-7|13|.
TGTGCCAGCAGTGACCGGGGCTCCTACGAGCAGTACTTC
CASSDRGSYEQYF
>TRBV3-1/TRBV3-2|.|TRBJ1-1|13|.
TGTGCCAGCAGCCTTATGGCGGGGTCTGAAGCTTTCTTT
CASSLMAGSEAFF
>TRBV3-1/TRBV3-2|.|TRBJ2-7|14|TRBD1
TGTGCCAGCAGCCCCCGGGACAGGGGGTACGAGCAGTACTTC
CASSPRDRGYEQYF
>TRBV7-2|.|TRBJ1-4|15|TRBD1
TGTGCCAGCAGCCATACAGGGGGCACTAATGAAAAACTGTTTTTT
CASSHTGGTNEKLFF
>TRBV9|.|TRBJ1-3|14|.
TGTGCCAGCAGCGTAGGAGGGTACGGAAACACCATATATTTT
CASSVGGYGNTIYF
>TRBV25-1|.|TRBJ2-5|14|.
TGTGCCAGCAGTGAACTTGCGGGAAGGGAGACCCAGTACTTC
CASSELAGRETQYF